This T cell receptor (beta chain) derives from a study of blood T cell repertoires in COVID-19. The overall study: Nucleic acid was either cDNA or gDNA, and it came from T cells, B-cell-depleted T cells, or PBMCs.

Produced via immunoSEQ multiplex PCR; TCRdb's table is partial and in-frame only. This sample has tens of thousands of clones; 84% occur once, and the top ten carry 3.2%. The CDR3 contains 13 residues. The germline gives CDR1 KGHDR, CDR2 SFDVKD. Trimming took 2 bases from V and 7 from J; bases not matched to a gene: 1. In its sample, this clone was seen once. The source of this sequence is a man in his forties with acute or convalescent COVID-19. This chain joins TRBV24-1 and TRBJ1-2; 9 nucleotides match TRBD1. The sample was peripheral blood. DNA for the CDR3: TGTGCCACCAGTGATTCGGACAGGGGTGGCTACACCTTC. Translated: CATSDSDRGGYTF.